Listed below are T cell receptor beta chains from one sample, sequenced in a study of cytomegalovirus exposure and HLA in healthy donors. Sequencing used immunoSEQ multiplex PCR; TCRdb keeps in-frame clones, though not all of them. Among approximately 140,000 clones listed, around 72% were seen once. The sequencing input was PBMCs. The receptors shown here come from a human donor in good health. The CDR3 runs from the conserved cysteine through the conserved F or W. The D gene is left open where the match is weak. Clone size is stated in some rows and not others, as once, few, many or a class when expanded.

v_gene,d_gene,abundance,j_gene,CDR3aa,CDR3nt
TRBV30,TRBD1,few,TRBJ1-1,CAWSVLGQGINTEAFF,TGTGCCTGGAGTGTACTGGGACAGGGGATTAACACTGAAGCTTTCTTT
TRBV6-5,NA,NA,TRBJ2-1,CASSRSITYNEQFF,TGTGCCAGCAGCCGGAGCATTACCTACAATGAGCAGTTCTTC
TRBV6-6,TRBD1,few,TRBJ1-2,CASSPGGAYGYTF,TGTGCCAGCAGTCCAGGGGGCGCTTATGGCTACACCTTC
TRBV19,NA,once,TRBJ1-2,CASTGGRDGYTF,TGTGCCAGTACCGGGGGGCGTGATGGCTACACCTTC
TRBV7-9,NA,NA,TRBJ1-2,CASSLLGATYGYTF,TGTGCCAGCAGCTTATTGGGAGCGACGTATGGCTACACCTTC
TRBV4-3,TRBD1,NA,TRBJ1-6,CASSQEGGRDSSYNSPLHF,TGCGCCAGCAGCCAAGAAGGGGGCCGGGATAGCTCCTATAATTCACCCCTCCACTTT
TRBV7-2,NA,NA,TRBJ2-3,CASSLAAGLDTQYF,TGTGCCAGCAGCTTAGCGGCGGGACTGGATACGCAGTATTTT
TRBV6-1,NA,once,TRBJ2-4,CASSVDRAGLQYF,TGTGCCAGCAGCGTCGACAGGGCGGGACTTCAGTACTTC
TRBV19,NA,NA,TRBJ2-1,CASTPDTSSYNEQFF,TGTGCCAGTACTCCGGACACGAGCTCCTACAATGAGCAGTTCTTC
TRBV4-2,NA,NA,TRBJ2-3,CASSTRTDLSTDTQYF,TGTGCCAGCAGCACCCGGACAGATCTTAGCACAGATACGCAGTATTTT
TRBV5-4,NA,NA,TRBJ1-1,CASSPAGPVNTEAFF,TGTGCCAGCAGCCCGGCGGGACCGGTGAACACTGAAGCTTTCTTT
TRBV30,NA,NA,TRBJ1-2,CAWYRPRTDGYTF,TGTGCCTGGTATAGACCCCGGACTGATGGCTACACCTTC
TRBV7-2,TRBD1,NA,TRBJ1-2,CASSLGQGVSYGYTF,TGTGCCAGCAGCTTAGGACAGGGGGTGTCCTATGGCTACACCTTC
TRBV28,TRBD1,few,TRBJ1-1,CASSQTGGVFEAFF,TGTGCCAGCAGCCAGACAGGGGGGGTCTTTGAAGCTTTCTTT
TRBV4-2,TRBD2,NA,TRBJ2-5,CASSTQAGGPVEQYF,TGTGCCAGCAGCACGCAAGCGGGAGGGCCGGTAGAGCAGTACTTC
TRBV6-6,NA,NA,TRBJ2-7,CASRVAGQQSEQYF,TGTGCCAGCAGGGTCGCCGGACAGCAATCCGAGCAGTACTTC
TRBV5-4,NA,NA,TRBJ1-3,CASTLGGEGNTIYF,TGTGCCAGCACCCTTGGAGGGGAAGGAAACACCATATATTTT
TRBV5-4,NA,NA,TRBJ1-2,CASSADRTSYGYTF,TGTGCCAGCAGCGCTGACAGAACCTCCTATGGCTACACCTTC
TRBV7-3,NA,NA,TRBJ2-3,CASSLRGSLTQYF,TGTGCCAGCAGCTTAAGAGGGTCCCTCACGCAGTATTTT
TRBV29-1,NA,NA,TRBJ1-1,CSVVNSGGITEAFF,TGCAGCGTTGTCAACAGCGGAGGGATCACTGAAGCTTTCTTT